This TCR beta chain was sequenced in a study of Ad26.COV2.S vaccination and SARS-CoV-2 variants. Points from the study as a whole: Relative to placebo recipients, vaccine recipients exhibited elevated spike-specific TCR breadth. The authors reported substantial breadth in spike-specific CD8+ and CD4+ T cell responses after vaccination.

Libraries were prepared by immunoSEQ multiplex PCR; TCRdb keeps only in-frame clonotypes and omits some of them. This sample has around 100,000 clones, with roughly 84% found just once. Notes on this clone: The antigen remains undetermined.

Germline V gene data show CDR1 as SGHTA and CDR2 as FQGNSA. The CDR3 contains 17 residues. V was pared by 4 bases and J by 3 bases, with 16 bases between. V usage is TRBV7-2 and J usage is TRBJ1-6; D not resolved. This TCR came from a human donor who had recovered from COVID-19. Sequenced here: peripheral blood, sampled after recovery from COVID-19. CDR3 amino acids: CASSSREAWDYNSPLHF. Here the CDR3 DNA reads TGTGCCAGCAGCTCTCGGGAGGCGTGGGACTATAATTCACCCCTCCACTTT.